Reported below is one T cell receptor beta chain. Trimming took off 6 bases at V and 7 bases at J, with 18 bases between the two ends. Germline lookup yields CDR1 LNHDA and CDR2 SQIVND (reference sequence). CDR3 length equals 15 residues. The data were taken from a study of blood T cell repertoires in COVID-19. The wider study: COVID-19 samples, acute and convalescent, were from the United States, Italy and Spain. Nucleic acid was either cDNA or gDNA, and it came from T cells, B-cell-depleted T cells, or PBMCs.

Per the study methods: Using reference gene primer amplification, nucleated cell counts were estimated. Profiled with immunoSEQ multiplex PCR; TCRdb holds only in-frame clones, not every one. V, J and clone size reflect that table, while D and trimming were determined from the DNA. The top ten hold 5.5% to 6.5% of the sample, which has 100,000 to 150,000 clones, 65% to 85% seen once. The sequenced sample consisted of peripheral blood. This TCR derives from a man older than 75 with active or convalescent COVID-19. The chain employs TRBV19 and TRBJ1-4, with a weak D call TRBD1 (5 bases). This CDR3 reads CASRTLSGTLEKLFF. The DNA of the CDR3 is TGTGCCAGTAGAACTCTTTCCGGGACTCTTGAAAAACTGTTTTTT. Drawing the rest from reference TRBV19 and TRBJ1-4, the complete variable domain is DGGITQSPKYLFRKEGQNVTLSCEQNLNHDAMYWYRQDPGQGLRLIYYSQIVNDFQKGDIAEGYSVSREKKESFPLTVTSAQKNPTAFYLCASRTLSGTLEKLFFGSGTQLSVL.